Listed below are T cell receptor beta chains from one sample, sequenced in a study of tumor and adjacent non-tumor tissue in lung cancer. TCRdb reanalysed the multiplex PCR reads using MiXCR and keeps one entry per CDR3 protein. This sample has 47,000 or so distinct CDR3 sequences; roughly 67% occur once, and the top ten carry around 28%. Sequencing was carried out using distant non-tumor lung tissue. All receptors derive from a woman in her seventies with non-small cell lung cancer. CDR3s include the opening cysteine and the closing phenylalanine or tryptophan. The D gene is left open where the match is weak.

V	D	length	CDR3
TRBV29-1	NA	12	CSVMGGFDEAFF
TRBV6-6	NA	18	CGSSYSISDMGSTDTQYF
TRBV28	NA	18	CASSLSQGLGSLYNEQFF
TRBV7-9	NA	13	CASSLREKETQYF
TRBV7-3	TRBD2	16	CASSQLAGGHTGELFF
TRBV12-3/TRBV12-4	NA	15	CTSSLPGLPQETQYF
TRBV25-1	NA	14	CASWGRELGETQYF
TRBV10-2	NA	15	CISSEVRVMNTEAFF
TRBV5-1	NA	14	CASSYGGGYKEQYF
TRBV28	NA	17	CASSLGGLLSGANVLTF
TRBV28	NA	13	CASSPEDSYGYAF
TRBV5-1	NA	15	CASSSRDRSYNEQFF
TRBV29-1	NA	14	CGVAGGLSNQPQHF
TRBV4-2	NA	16	CASGQDWATNTEELSF
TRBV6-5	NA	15	CASRRDISGANVLTF
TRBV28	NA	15	CASSTGTYDNSPLHF
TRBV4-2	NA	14	CTSSQESHTGELFF
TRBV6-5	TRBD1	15	CASRRIQQGADGYTF
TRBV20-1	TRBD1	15	CSATGTGGLRESQYF
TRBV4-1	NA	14	CASSQQTENSEAFF
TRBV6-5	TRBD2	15	CASTASGGWYNEQLF
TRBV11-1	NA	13	CASSSGAVGEQFF
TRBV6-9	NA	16	CVSSSLSGEGKETQYF
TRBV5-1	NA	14	CASSSQGSDTEALF
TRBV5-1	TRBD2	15	CASSPVVAGIYEQYF
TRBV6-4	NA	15	CASRSSPWDNTEAFF
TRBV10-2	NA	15	CASSEWSTLNTGTFF
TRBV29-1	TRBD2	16	CSVAWRGTSGSEEQFF
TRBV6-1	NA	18	CINSASFFSNKNTGELFF
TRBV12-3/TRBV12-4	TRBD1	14	CASSWGTGGFEQFF
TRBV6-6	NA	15	CASSPGTLYNNAQFF
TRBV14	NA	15	CASSHEDTIMDTQYF
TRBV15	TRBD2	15	CATSAGTSGSYEQYF
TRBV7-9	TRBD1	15	CASSQGTGRAEKLFF
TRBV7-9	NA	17	CASSSGTGRQVVYEQYF
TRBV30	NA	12	CAWSANPDTQYF
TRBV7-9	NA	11	CASSFGNTIYF
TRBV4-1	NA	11	CASSQDGRGIF
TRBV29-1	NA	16	CSALSFPGTKEDEQYF
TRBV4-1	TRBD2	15	CASSQETSGAGEQYF
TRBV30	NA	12	CAWCANPDTQYF
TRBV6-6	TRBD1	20	CASRGSGILQGGRIKETQYF
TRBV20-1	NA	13	CNPRGGTGNEQFF
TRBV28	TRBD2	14	CASSRTSGIYEQYF
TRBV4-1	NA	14	CASSHWTEDTEAFF
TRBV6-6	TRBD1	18	CASSYSISDRGSTDTQYF
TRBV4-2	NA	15	CVSSQDGTKNNKQFF
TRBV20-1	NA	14	CSATKTRSSDEQYF
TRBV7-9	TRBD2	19	CASSRSIESAGGPGNEQFF
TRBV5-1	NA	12	CASSLDYSEQFF
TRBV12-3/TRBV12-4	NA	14	CASSRLMAGETQYF
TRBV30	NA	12	CAWTEGNAEAFF
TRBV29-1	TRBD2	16	CSLMGLAGAGDNEQFF
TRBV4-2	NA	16	CASSQDPLGGDQPQHF
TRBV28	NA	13	CASSLLPSYEQYF
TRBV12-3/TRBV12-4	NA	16	CAGSIRSRPAPSEQYF
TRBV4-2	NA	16	CANSQDWATNTGELSF